A single sample is the source of the 29 T cell receptor beta chains below, sequenced in a study of early T cells in non-severe SARS-CoV-2 infection. Using its own MiXCR run on the 5' RACE reads, TCRdb lists one record per CDR3 protein. The data contain around 50,000 distinct CDR3 sequences, under 14% of them singletons. The sample comprised whole blood. The receptors were sampled from an adult who was a healthcare worker with PCR-confirmed SARS-CoV-2 infection or an uninfected control (not recorded which).

This clonotype has just a few counts. This chain uses TRBV5-4 with TRBJ2-5; perhaps TRBD1 as D (6 bases). This CDR3 contains 15 residues. Germline CDR1 reads SGHNT; CDR2 reads YYREEE (reference sequence). The V end lost 5 bases, the J end lost 4 bases, and 18 bases lay between the germline ends. As DNA, the CDR3 is TGTGCCAGCAGTCCGGGACAATCGATGGTAGAGACCCAGTACTTC. As protein: CASSPGQSMVETQYF.

The sample holds a few counts of this clonotype. The chain recombines TRBV12-3 or TRBV12-4 with TRBJ2-3, with 12 bases aligning to TRBD2. The CDR3 loop spans 15 amino acids. The J segment lost 2 bases and the V segment lost 7 bases, leaving 4 bases of the junction unmatched. As DNA, the CDR3 is TGTGCCAGCAAGCTAGCGGGAGGGGTCACAGATACGCAGTATTTT. Translation gives CASKLAGGVTDTQYF.

This clonotype was seen a few times. The chain joins TRBV20-1 to TRBJ2-1; D call uncertain. Germline V lookup: CDR1 DFQATT, CDR2 SNEGSKA (reference sequence). V lost 5 bases and J 5 bases, leaving 7 bases between the germline ends. There are 11 residues in the CDR3. The CDR3 DNA is TGCAGTGCTTTTGATAACAATGAGCAGTTCTTC. As protein: CSAFDNNEQFF.

This clonotype was detected many times. The chain employs TRBV14 and TRBJ2-7; tentatively, D is TRBD1 (5 bases). The germline V gene encodes CDR1 SGHDN and CDR2 FVKESK. The CDR3 sequence is 15 residues long. V gave up 1 base and J gave up 7 bases, with 17 bases separating them. The CDR3 bases are TGTGCCAGCAGCCAAGGGACAACTCCCAAGGGGGAGCAGTACTTC. Protein sequence: CASSQGTTPKGEQYF.

This clonotype was seen ten or more times. The J gene is TRBJ2-5, the V gene TRBV9; D may be TRBD2 (6 bases). In germline, CDR1 is SGDLS, CDR2 YYNGEE. There are 13 residues in the CDR3. V was shortened by 4 bases and J by 5 bases, with 12 bases between the two germline ends. The CDR3 region has the DNA TGTGCCAGCAGCCCCTCGGCGGGGGAGACCCAGTACTTC. This sequence encodes CASSPSAGETQYF. Full variable domain (remainder filled in from reference TRBV9 and TRBJ2-5): DSGVTQTPKHLITATGQRVTLRCSPRSGDLSVYWYQQSLDQGLQFLIQYYNGEERAKGNILERFSAQQFPDLHSELNLSSLELGDSALYFCASSPSAGETQYFGPGTRLLVL.

Only a few counts were recorded for this clonotype. This sequence joins TRBV5-4 and TRBJ2-7; tentatively, D is TRBD1 or TRBD2 (5 bases each). V lost 4 bases to trimming and J lost 6 bases, with 11 bases between them. The CDR3 is 12 residues long. CDR1 is SGHNT and CDR2 is YYREEE in the germline V gene (reference sequence). CDR3 DNA: TGTGCCAGCAGCCCGTCGGGGCGCGAGCAGTACTTC. Translating it yields CASSPSGREQYF. The variable domain in full, completed from reference TRBV5-4 and TRBJ2-7, reads ETGVTQSPTHLIKTRGQQVTLRCSSQSGHNTVSWYQQALGQGPQFIFQYYREEENGRGNFPPRFSGLQFPNYSSELNVNALELDDSALYLCASSPSGREQYFGPGTRLTVT.

This clonotype has more than one count but fewer than ten. CDR3 sequence reads: CASSLGGGNSPLHF. The CDR3 region has the DNA TGTGCCAGCAGTTTAGGAGGGGGTAATTCACCCCTCCACTTT. This chain joins TRBV28 and TRBJ1-6; perhaps TRBD1 as D (6 bases). Between the trimmed V and J ends, which lost 2 bases and 6 bases, there was a span of 8 bases. This CDR3 has 14 amino acids. Germline V gives CDR1 MDHEN, CDR2 SYDVKM.

This chain uses TRBV3-1 with TRBJ1-6; D not certain. The germline V gene has CDR1 LGHDT and CDR2 YNNKEL (reference sequence). This CDR3 has 16 residues. Trimming removed 3 bases at V and 7 bases at J, with 16 bases between. The CDR3 loop is CASSHPTRARNSPLHF. DNA for the CDR3: TGTGCCAGCAGCCACCCTACGAGGGCACGAAATTCACCCCTCCACTTT. The variable domain in full, completed from reference TRBV3-1 and TRBJ1-6, reads DTAVSQTPKYLVTQMGNDKSIKCEQNLGHDTMYWYKQDSKKFLKIMFSYNNKELIINETVPNRFSPKSPDKAHLNLHINSLELGDSAVYFCASSHPTRARNSPLHFGNGTRLTVT.

This clonotype was recorded many times. The chain carries TRBV20-1 and TRBJ2-7, with TRBD2 matching over 8 bases. Germline CDR1 is DFQATT and CDR2 is SNEGSKA (reference sequence). The CDR3 consists of 15 residues. J lost 0 bases, V lost 8 bases, and 12 bases had no gene match. The chain's CDR3 is CSLPGGRGASYEQYF. DNA for the CDR3: TGCAGTCTCCCCGGGGGGCGGGGGGCCTCCTACGAGCAGTACTTC.

This clonotype was counted a few times. The chain carries TRBV4-2 and TRBJ2-5; 10 nucleotides agree with TRBD2. Germline values: CDR1 LGHNA, CDR2 YNFKEQ. This CDR3 spans 15 amino acids. The V and J ends lost 3 bases and 4 bases, in that order; junction bases with no gene match: 5. CDR3 DNA sequence: TGTGCCAGCAGCCAGGGAGCGGGAGGGGGAGAGACCCAGTACTTC. Protein: CASSQGAGGGETQYF.

This clonotype showed up many times. The chain uses TRBV20-1 and TRBJ2-1; the D gene is possibly TRBD2 (6 bases). Trimming cost V 0 bases and J 8 bases, with 14 bases left between them. The CDR3 contains 14 residues. Germline loops: CDR1 DFQATT, CDR2 SNEGSKA (reference sequence). The CDR3 region is CSARDSGRRDEQFF. Here the CDR3 DNA reads TGCAGTGCTAGAGATTCGGGGAGGCGGGATGAGCAGTTCTTC.

This clonotype was counted many times. The gene calls are TRBV6-4 and TRBJ2-3, with TRBD2 identical over 13 bases. Germline V CDR1 and CDR2: MRHNA, SNTAGT. There are 15 residues in the CDR3. V was clipped by 8 bases and J by 6 bases; unmatched bases: 8. As DNA, the CDR3 is TGTGCCAGCGGCTCGACTAGCGGGGGGCCGGATACGCAGTATTTT. Its translation is CASGSTSGGPDTQYF.

This clonotype was recorded at least ten times. CDR3 DNA sequence: TGCAGTGCTAGAGGCCTTGCGGGAGGGCCCGGAGATACGCAGTATTTT. Amino acids: CSARGLAGGPGDTQYF. The V call is TRBV20-1, the J call TRBJ2-3, with 9 bases that match TRBD2. From germline, CDR1 is DFQATT and CDR2 SNEGSKA (reference sequence). V gave up 1 base and J gave up 5 bases; unmatched junction bases: 10. This CDR3 is 16 amino acids long.

This clonotype was observed many times. The chain couples TRBV12-3 or TRBV12-4 to TRBJ2-5, with TRBD2 matching 10 bases. Unmatched junction bases numbered 4, after V lost 2 bases and J lost 4 bases. The CDR3 runs to 15 residues. CDR3 amino acids: CASSLKAGGLETQYF. The DNA for the CDR3 is TGTGCCAGCAGTTTAAAAGCGGGGGGGCTAGAGACCCAGTACTTC.

This clonotype was seen a few times. The chain has TRBV5-1 and TRBJ2-5; D ambiguous. The V end was cut by 5 bases, the J end by 1 base, with 3 bases between. CDR3 length equals 11 residues. CDR1 is SGHRS, CDR2 YFSETQ, per germline. The CDR3 region is CASSIQETQYF. The CDR3 nucleotides are TGCGCCAGCAGTATCCAAGAGACCCAGTACTTC.

This clonotype was recorded at least ten times. The chain joins TRBV29-1 to TRBJ2-6; D is unresolved. The length of the CDR3 is 12 residues. V lost 4 bases to trimming and J lost 6 bases, with 7 bases between them. Germline CDR1 SQVTM, CDR2 ANQGSEA. The CDR3 is CSVAGLANVLTF. In nucleotides, the CDR3 is TGCAGCGTTGCTGGGTTGGCCAACGTCCTGACTTTC.

This clonotype has ten or more counts. The chain is built from TRBV3-1 and TRBJ1-5; D gene uncertain. From germline, CDR1 is LGHDT and CDR2 YNNKEL (reference sequence). V shed 0 bases and J shed 7 bases, with 7 bases lying between them. CDR3 length: 13 residues. CDR3 region: CASSQDIGQPQHF. CDR3 coding DNA: TGTGCCAGCAGCCAAGATATTGGACAGCCCCAGCATTTT.

This clonotype was found many times. The chain joins TRBV11-2 to TRBJ1-4, with a possible D match to TRBD1 (5 bases). Germline values: CDR1 SGHAT, CDR2 FQNNGV. The V and J ends lost 6 bases and 7 bases respectively, with 9 bases between them. The CDR3 covers 12 residues. CDR3 protein: CASRGPGEKLFF. The CDR3 DNA reads as TGTGCCAGCAGGGGGCCTGGTGAAAAACTGTTTTTT.

This clonotype was counted only a few times. The rearrangement joins TRBV5-1 to TRBJ2-7; D might be TRBD1 (6 bases). Trimming removed 5 bases at V and 6 bases at J, with 18 bases between. Germline V gives CDR1 SGHRS, CDR2 YFSETQ. CDR3 size: 14 residues. For the CDR3, the DNA is TGCGCCAGCAGTTCGCCTGGGGGCTCTCCCGAGCAGTACTTC. This encodes CASSSPGGSPEQYF.

A remark on this clonotype: One base away lies a much larger clone, so this may be a sequencing read error. V and J are TRBV11-2 and TRBJ2-7; D may be TRBD2 (5 bases). V lost 3 bases and J lost 7, with 22 bases in between. CDR3 length equals 16 residues. Per the germline V gene, CDR1 is SGHAT and CDR2 is FQNNGV. CDR3 coding DNA: TGTGCCAGCAGCTTCCGTGGCGGGTGCGCCTTGGGGGAGCAGTACTTC. Protein product: CASSFRGGCALGEQYF.

The sample holds a few counts of this clonotype. V gene TRBV2 combines with J gene TRBJ1-1; 7 nucleotides match TRBD1. Trimming took 8 bases from V and 5 from J; bases not matched to a gene: 11. CDR1 and CDR2 (germline): SNHLY, FYNNEI. The CDR3 is 14 residues long. DNA for the CDR3: TGTGCCAGCGCCGGTAGGACGACAGGGACTGAAGCTTTCTTT. Translation: CASAGRTTGTEAFF.

The chain couples TRBV3-1 to TRBJ1-6; D is unclear. Per germline, CDR1 LGHDT and CDR2 YNNKEL (reference sequence). CDR3 length: 14 residues. V lost 1 base and J lost 8, with 9 bases in between. The CDR3 bases are TGTGCCAGCAGCCAAGGAGTCAAATATTCACCCCTCCACTTT. Residues: CASSQGVKYSPLHF.

This clonotype was recorded many times. The chain carries TRBV20-1 and TRBJ2-5; the D is unclear. Germline V gene data show CDR1 as DFQATT and CDR2 as SNEGSKA (reference sequence). CDR3 size: 14 residues. The ends were cut back, 0 bases at V and 3 bases at J, with 11 bases in the middle. DNA for the CDR3: TGCAGTGCTAGAGATGGGCGGTTAAAAGAGACCCAGTACTTC. Amino acids: CSARDGRLKETQYF.

On this clonotype itself: This may come from a read error, since a much larger clone is one base off. This chain uses TRBV12-3 or TRBV12-4 with TRBJ1-4; D unclear. Trimming stripped 5 bases from V and 7 bases from J, with 11 bases between. The CDR3 loop spans 13 amino acids. The CDR3 DNA reads as TGTGCCAGCAGTGCATTAGGGAGTGAAAAACTGTTTTTT. Its protein is CASSALGSEKLFF.

The chain employs TRBV6-2 or TRBV6-3 and TRBJ2-3, with TRBD2 identical over 16 bases. J was trimmed by 4 bases and V by 2 bases; bases with no gene match: 9. This CDR3 has 19 amino acids. The germline gives CDR1 MNHEY, CDR2 SVGEGT. DNA of the CDR3: TGTGCCAGCAGTTACCCTGGGACTAGCGGGAGGGCCCCTCCAGATACGCAGTATTTT. Its protein product is CASSYPGTSGRAPPDTQYF.

The rearrangement links TRBV6-6 to TRBJ1-4, with D perhaps TRBD1 (5 bases). CDR3 length: 15 amino acids. Germline CDR1 and CDR2: MNHNY and SVGAGI (reference sequence). Trimming removed 8 bases from V and 5 bases from J, with 18 bases in between. The CDR3 nucleotides are TGTGCCAGCGGGGACCCCAGGGTTGGGAATGAAAAACTGTTTTTT. Translating it yields CASGDPRVGNEKLFF.

This clonotype has ten or more counts. V and J are TRBV6-2 or TRBV6-3 and TRBJ1-5; D uncertain. The germline V and J ends were trimmed by 4 bases and 7 bases, with 17 bases remaining between them. The CDR3 has 15 amino acids. Looked up from germline, CDR1 is MNHEY and CDR2 is SVGEGT. The CDR3 bases are TGTGCCAGCAGTTCGCACGCGGATCTCTGGCAGCCCCAGCATTTT. This codes for CASSSHADLWQPQHF.

The V call is TRBV5-1, the J call TRBJ2-3, with D possibly matching TRBD2 (6 bases). The CDR3 is made up of 14 amino acids. Germline V CDR1 and CDR2: SGHRS, YFSETQ. The V end lost 4 bases, the J end lost 4 bases, and 13 bases lay between the germline ends. CDR3 nucleotide sequence: TGCGCCAGCAGCATCGCGGGGATCCCAGATACGCAGTATTTT. It is translated as CASSIAGIPDTQYF.

In this sample, this clonotype turned up a few times. The chain combines TRBV4-1 with TRBJ2-1; D is perhaps TRBD2 (5 bases). The germline V gene has CDR1 MGHRA and CDR2 YSYEKL. CDR3 size: 17 residues. V gave up 4 bases and J gave up 0 bases, with 16 bases separating them. The CDR3 DNA is TGCGCCAGCAGCCCGAGGACTGTACCGAGCTCCTACAATGAGCAGTTCTTC. This translates into CASSPRTVPSSYNEQFF.